A single sample is the source of the 8 T cell receptor beta chains below, sequenced in a study of graft-versus-host responses after intestinal transplantation. Generated by immunoSEQ multiplex PCR, the TCRdb table keeps only in-frame clones and is missing some. Of roughly 90,000 clones in the sample, less than 95% were seen once. These receptors' targets are unknown. Specimen: unstimulated CD4+ T cells sorted from spleen or lymph node cells, collected before transplant. These receptors were obtained from a human donor who was the organ donor for an intestinal transplant.

The gene calls are TRBV4-1 and TRBJ2-3; 11 nucleotides align to TRBD2. The germline gives CDR1 MGHRA, CDR2 YSYEKL. V lost 4 bases to trimming and J lost 4 bases; unmatched junction nucleotides: 10. CDR3 length: 17 amino acids. In DNA, the CDR3 is TGCGCCAGCAGCCTCGGGGTAGCGGGGGGGCTTGCAGATACGCAGTATTTT. Translated: CASSLGVAGGLADTQYF.

This clone was counted only a few times. The genes are TRBV6-5 and TRBJ1-2, with D possibly being TRBD1 (5 bases). Germline CDR1 is MNHEY and CDR2 is SVGAGI. The CDR3 covers 13 residues. The ends were cut back, 10 bases at V and 4 bases at J, with 16 bases in the middle. For the CDR3, the DNA is TGTGCCACCACAAAGACAGCGTTCTATGGCTACACCTTC. Amino acid sequence: CATTKTAFYGYTF.

In its sample, this clone was seen once. J is TRBJ2-7 and V is TRBV4-1; D gene unclear. This CDR3 is 14 amino acids long. Trimming took off 0 bases at V and 1 base at J, with 7 bases between the two ends. Germline V CDR1 and CDR2: MGHRA, YSYEKL. The CDR3 DNA is TGCGCCAGCAGCCAAGACCCGGGTTCCTACGAGCAGTACTTC. The encoded protein is CASSQDPGSYEQYF.

Only one count was recorded for this clone. The chain is built from TRBV12-1 and TRBJ2-5; the table's D call of TRBD2 was not tested on the DNA. TRBV12-1 is annotated as a pseudogene. The CDR3 sequence is 16 residues long. The CDR3 here is CASSFAPVRGGETQYF. The CDR3 coding sequence is TGTGCCAGCAGCTTTGCGCCGGTAAGGGGGGGGGAGACCCAGTACTTC.

The rearrangement uses TRBV6-1 and TRBJ1-5; D possibly corresponds to TRBD1 (6 bases). Looked up from germline, CDR1 is MNHNS and CDR2 is SASEGT. Trimming removed 4 bases from V and 0 bases from J, with 10 bases in between. The CDR3 consists of 15 residues. CDR3 sequence reads: CASSGSRGSNQPQHF. In DNA form, the CDR3 reads TGTGCCAGCAGTGGAAGCAGGGGTAGCAATCAGCCCCAGCATTTT.

V is TRBV4-1 and J is TRBJ2-3, with TRBD2 identical over 9 bases. Trimming cost V 0 bases and J 6 bases; bases outside gene matches: 10. This CDR3 contains 17 residues. Germline lookup yields CDR1 MGHRA and CDR2 YSYEKL. This CDR3 reads CASSQDRAGGRVDTQYF. The CDR3 region has the DNA TGCGCCAGCAGCCAAGATAGGGCGGGAGGGCGGGTGGATACGCAGTATTTT.

The V gene is TRBV5-1, the J gene TRBJ1-4, with 9 bases identical to TRBD1. This CDR3 spans 16 amino acids. The V and J ends lost 0 bases and 3 bases, in that order; junction bases with no gene match: 3. Germline CDR1 SGHRS, CDR2 YFSETQ. The CDR3 coding sequence is TGCGCCAGCAGCTTGGACAGGGGGCAGGCTAATGAAAAACTGTTTTTT. Its translation: CASSLDRGQANEKLFF.

This clone was observed a single time. V and J are TRBV30 and TRBJ2-1, with 10 nucleotides matching TRBD2. The V gene end was trimmed by 1 base and the J gene end by 11 bases; junction bases not matched to a gene: 8. The CDR3 totals 14 residues. Germline V gene lookup returns CDR1 GTSNPN and CDR2 SVGIG (reference sequence). The CDR3 bases are TGTGCCTGGAGTGAGGAGCGGGAGGGCCTTCAGCAGTTCTTC. Translated, it gives CAWSEEREGLQQFF.